The 18 T cell receptor beta chains reported below all come from one sample, sequenced in a study of T cells in Graves' hyperthyroidism and ophthalmopathy. TCR beta CDR3 regions were amplified from RNA. First-round RT-PCR of the TCR CDR3 relied on the HTBI primer set. TCRdb independently ran MiXCR on the multiplex PCR reads; one entry per CDR3 protein. This table has around 190,000 distinct CDR3 sequences, around 16% appearing once. Sample: blood. Receptor source: a woman in her fifties or sixties with Graves' hyperthyroidism.

The rearrangement joins TRBV20-1 to TRBJ2-1; TRBD2 matches at 8 bases. Germline loops: CDR1 DFQATT, CDR2 SNEGSKA (reference sequence). CDR3 length: 14 residues. V lost 0 bases, J lost 6 bases, and 4 bases stayed unmatched. For the CDR3, the DNA is TGCAGTGCTAGAGAAATAGCGGGAAGCAATGAGCAGTTCTTC. Amino acid sequence: CSAREIAGSNEQFF.

The V call is TRBV20-1, the J call TRBJ1-1, with 12 nucleotides matching TRBD1. Germline values: CDR1 DFQATT, CDR2 SNEGSKA (reference sequence). V lost 5 bases and J lost 2; bases outside the gene matches: 9. CDR3 length equals 16 residues. CDR3 in amino acids: CSAQGTGGASNTEAFF. CDR3 bases: TGCAGTGCTCAAGGGACAGGGGGCGCATCTAACACTGAAGCTTTCTTT.

This clonotype appeared a few times. The chain is built from TRBV18 and TRBJ2-1, with a weak D call TRBD2 (6 bases). The CDR3 is 15 amino acids. Trimming pared 3 bases from V and 9 bases from J, leaving 18 bases between. Looked up from germline, CDR1 is KGHSH and CDR2 is LQKENI. CDR3 amino acids: CASSPPGLLSGEQFF. The DNA of the CDR3 is TGTGCCAGCTCACCTCCCGGACTACTTTCGGGTGAGCAGTTCTTC.

This clonotype has a count of ten or more. The rearrangement uses TRBV30 and TRBJ1-5; D remains ambiguous. Trimming shortened V by 0 bases and J by 0 bases, and 6 bases separated the two germline ends. CDR3 length: 14 residues. Germline V gives CDR1 GTSNPN, CDR2 SVGIG (reference sequence). CDR3 loop: CAWSVTYSNQPQHF. As DNA, the CDR3 is TGTGCCTGGAGTGTTACCTATAGCAATCAGCCCCAGCATTTT.

This clonotype was observed many times. The chain is built from TRBV7-9 and TRBJ2-7, with 16 bases fitting TRBD2. J lost 0 bases, V lost 4 bases, and 9 bases had no gene match. This CDR3 has 19 amino acids. The germline V gene has CDR1 SEHNR and CDR2 FQNEAQ (reference sequence). The chain's CDR3 is CASSSPPGLAGGGSYEQYF. The CDR3 nucleotides are TGTGCCAGCAGCTCGCCACCGGGACTAGCGGGAGGGGGCTCCTACGAGCAGTACTTC.

The V gene is TRBV13, the J gene TRBJ2-7; D remains ambiguous. The germline gives CDR1 PRHDT, CDR2 FYEKMQ (reference sequence). The length of the CDR3 is 14 residues. Trimming shortened V by 3 bases and J by 6 bases, and 15 bases separated the two germline ends. The CDR3 loop reads CASSLLGRSGEQYF. In DNA, the CDR3 is TGTGCCAGCAGCTTGTTAGGGCGGTCTGGCGAGCAGTACTTC.

This clonotype was detected a few times. The rearrangement joins TRBV11-2 to TRBJ1-1; D is unresolved. Germline CDR1 is SGHAT and CDR2 is FQNNGV. With 2 bases removed from V and 7 bases from J, the gap between germline ends came to 8 bases. The CDR3 sequence is 12 residues long. The CDR3: CASSLRGFEAFF. CDR3 nucleotide sequence: TGTGCCAGCAGCTTAAGAGGGTTTGAAGCTTTCTTT.

This clonotype was detected ten times or more. The chain recombines TRBV3-1 with TRBJ2-7; no firm D call. V shed 0 bases and J shed 4 bases, with 13 bases lying between them. CDR1 and CDR2 from the germline V gene are LGHDT and YNNKEL (reference sequence). The CDR3 runs 15 residues. CDR3: CASSQDQRKTYEQYF. The CDR3, as DNA: TGTGCCAGCAGCCAAGATCAGAGGAAGACTTACGAGCAGTACTTC.

This clonotype was detected many times. J is TRBJ2-5 and V is TRBV7-3; D perhaps matches TRBD2 (6 bases). This CDR3 contains 16 residues. CDR1 and CDR2 (germline): SGHTA, FQGTGA. The V end lost 5 bases, the J end lost 5 bases, and 21 bases lay between the germline ends. CDR3 sequence reads: CASSPLGGMGVETQYF. Here the CDR3 DNA reads TGTGCCAGCAGCCCTTTAGGCGGGATGGGGGTCGAGACCCAGTACTTC. Filled out from reference TRBV7-3 and TRBJ2-5, the complete variable domain reads GAGVSQTPSNKVTEKGKYVELRCDPISGHTALYWYRQSLGQGPEFLIYFQGTGAADDSGLPNDRFFAVRPEGSVSTLKIQRTERGDSAVYLCASSPLGGMGVETQYFGPGTRLLVL.

This clonotype was counted between two and nine times. The rearrangement joins TRBV20-1 to TRBJ1-1, with D possibly matching TRBD1 (5 bases). Germline lookup yields CDR1 DFQATT and CDR2 SNEGSKA (reference sequence). This CDR3 contains 11 residues. The ends were cut back, 6 bases at V and 2 bases at J, with 7 bases in the middle. CDR3 amino acids: CSAGQNTEAFF. For the CDR3, the DNA is TGCAGTGCCGGACAAAACACTGAAGCTTTCTTT.

Many counts were recorded for this clonotype. The chain uses TRBV24-1 and TRBJ2-1; D unresolved. Germline V gene sequence: CDR1 KGHDR, CDR2 SFDVKD. V lost 4 bases and J lost 7, with 13 bases in between. The CDR3 runs 14 residues. DNA of the CDR3: TGTGCCACCAGTGACAGGACCCTAAGTAATGAGCAGTTCTTC. It yields the protein CATSDRTLSNEQFF.

V is TRBV7-3 and J is TRBJ2-7; D not certain. The ends were cut back, 3 bases at V and 0 bases at J, with 9 bases in the middle. The CDR3 is 14 residues long. CDR1 is SGHTA and CDR2 is FQGTGA in the germline V gene. The CDR3 loop reads CASSFKGSSYEQYF. The CDR3 coding sequence is TGTGCCAGCAGCTTCAAAGGCAGCTCCTACGAGCAGTACTTC.

This clonotype was seen more than once but under ten times. V gene TRBV19 combines with J gene TRBJ1-5; D is undetermined. Germline CDR1 and CDR2: LNHDA and SQIVND (reference sequence). Trimming shortened V by 3 bases and J by 2 bases, and 11 bases separated the two germline ends. The CDR3 covers 15 residues. CDR3 sequence: CASSMLIEGNQPQHF. DNA of the CDR3: TGTGCCAGTAGTATGTTGATTGAGGGCAATCAGCCCCAGCATTTT. Complete variable domain (other parts from reference TRBV19 and TRBJ1-5): DGGITQSPKYLFRKEGQNVTLSCEQNLNHDAMYWYRQDPGQGLRLIYYSQIVNDFQKGDIAEGYSVSREKKESFPLTVTSAQKNPTAFYLCASSMLIEGNQPQHFGDGTRLSIL.

The chain links TRBV11-1 to TRBJ2-4, with 12 bases matching TRBD2. The CDR3 loop spans 14 amino acids. Germline CDR1 SGHAT, CDR2 FQDESV (reference sequence). With 5 bases clipped from V and 12 bases from J, the junction kept 8 bases outside the gene matches. CDR3 sequence reads: CASSQTSGRVDQYF. In nucleotides, the CDR3 is TGTGCCAGCAGCCAGACTAGCGGGAGAGTAGATCAGTACTTC.

The chain links TRBV19 to TRBJ1-5, with D possibly matching TRBD1 (6 bases). Trimming removed 4 bases at V and 4 bases at J, with 8 bases between. The CDR3 loop spans 13 amino acids. Germline V gene lookup returns CDR1 LNHDA and CDR2 SQIVND (reference sequence). The CDR3 is CASSRTENQPQHF. The CDR3 coding sequence is TGTGCCAGTAGTAGGACAGAGAATCAGCCCCAGCATTTT.

The V call is TRBV7-3, the J call TRBJ2-1; D gene unclear. The CDR3 runs to 13 residues. The V and J ends lost 4 bases and 6 bases respectively, with 10 bases between them. From germline, CDR1 is SGHTA and CDR2 FQGTGA. The CDR3 reads CASSSRPGNEQFF. In nucleotides, the CDR3 is TGTGCCAGCAGCTCCCGACCTGGCAATGAGCAGTTCTTC.

The chain recombines TRBV5-1 with TRBJ1-3, with TRBD1 identical over 7 bases. The V and J ends lost 2 bases and 3 bases, in that order; junction bases with no gene match: 8. Germline CDR1 is SGHRS and CDR2 is YFSETQ. The CDR3 has 16 residues. The CDR3 protein is CASSLAGGQLGNTIYF. The CDR3 DNA is TGCGCCAGCAGCTTAGCTGGGGGACAGCTTGGAAACACCATATATTTT.

The sample holds many counts of this clonotype. The chain has TRBV5-1 and TRBJ2-3; TRBD2 agrees at 10 bases. Germline V gene data show CDR1 as SGHRS and CDR2 as YFSETQ. The CDR3 sequence is 18 residues long. V gave up 4 bases and J gave up 5 bases; unmatched junction bases: 16. The CDR3 loop reads CASSRGEREGQIRDTQYF. CDR3 DNA: TGCGCCAGCAGCCGAGGTGAGCGGGAGGGCCAAATAAGAGATACGCAGTATTTT.